The clone carrying this T cell receptor (beta chain) was counted a few times. Antigen unknown. TCR alpha and TCR beta cDNA libraries carrying sample barcodes and UMIs came from 5'RACE with constant-segment primers. MiXCR, applied by TCRdb to the 5' RACE reads, yields one record per CDR3 protein. The sample shows about 340,000 distinct CDR3 sequences, approximately 15% of them seen only once. The data derive from a study of T-cell memory formation after mild COVID-19. Study-wide findings and caveats: Clones contracting over day 15 to 85 were CD4/CD8 balanced, with later expanders leaning CD4+. Pre-infection memory showed some responding clones, and this suggested that cross-reactive memory joined.

The germline CDR1 and CDR2 sequences are SGHRS and YFSETQ. CDR3 size: 14 residues. Trimming removed 5 bases from V and 9 bases from J; junction bases left unmatched: 5. The TCR comes from a man between 18 and 29 years old who had mild COVID-19 (a few samples of this study predate the infection). Cell type and time point are not known. The sample was PBMCs or a T cell subset sorted from them (not recorded which). The chain employs TRBV5-1 and TRBJ1-6; 10 positions match TRBD1. CDR3 region: CASRSGQGSSPLHF. CDR3 nucleotides: TGCGCCAGCAGGTCGGGACAGGGGAGTTCACCCCTCCACTTT. The whole variable domain, remainder taken from reference TRBV5-1 and TRBJ1-6, is KAGVTQTPRYLIKTRGQQVTLSCSPISGHRSVSWYQQTPGQGLQFLFEYFSETQRNKGNFPGRFSGRQFSNSRSEMNVSTLELGDSALYLCASRSGQGSSPLHFGNGTRLTVT.